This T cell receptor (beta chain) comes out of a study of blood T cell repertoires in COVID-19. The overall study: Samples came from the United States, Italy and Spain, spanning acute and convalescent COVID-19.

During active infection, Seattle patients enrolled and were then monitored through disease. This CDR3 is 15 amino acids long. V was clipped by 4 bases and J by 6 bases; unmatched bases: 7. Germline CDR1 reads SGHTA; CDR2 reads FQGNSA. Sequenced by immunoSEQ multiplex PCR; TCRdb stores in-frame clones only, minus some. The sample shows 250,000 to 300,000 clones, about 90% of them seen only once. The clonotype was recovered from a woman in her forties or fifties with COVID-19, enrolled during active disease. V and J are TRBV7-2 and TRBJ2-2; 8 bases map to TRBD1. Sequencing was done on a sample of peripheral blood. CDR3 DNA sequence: TGTGCCAGCAGCTCACCGGGACAGGTGTCCGGGGAGCTGTTTTTT. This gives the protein CASSSPGQVSGELFF.